This passage covers 5 T cell receptor beta chains from one sample sequenced in a study of blood T cell repertoires in COVID-19. Assay: immunoSEQ multiplex PCR; the TCRdb copy retains only in-frame clones and omits some. In the table there are around 340,000 clones, 88% of which are singletons. Specimen: PBMCs or T cells enriched from blood (not recorded which). The receptors here all came from a woman in her 30s who had been exposed to COVID-19.

V is TRBV28 and J is TRBJ2-5; 8 bases agree with TRBD2. In germline, CDR1 is MDHEN, CDR2 SYDVKM. CDR3 length: 18 residues. V was clipped by 4 bases and J by 4 bases; unmatched bases: 17. In nucleotides, the CDR3 is TGTGCCAGCAGTTCCGTAAGCGGGAGAGGGGCCAAGGGAGAGACCCAGTACTTC. Translating it yields CASSSVSGRGAKGETQYF.

The V call is TRBV28, the J call TRBJ2-6; D gene uncertain. The germline V gene encodes CDR1 MDHEN and CDR2 SYDVKM. The CDR3 is 14 residues long. Between the trimmed V and J ends, which lost 3 bases and 3 bases, there was a span of 6 bases. The CDR3 loop is CASSFVYGANVLTF. For the CDR3, the DNA is TGTGCCAGCAGTTTCGTTTATGGGGCCAACGTCCTGACTTTC.

The chain uses TRBV28 and TRBJ1-1; D unresolved. V was clipped by 1 base and J by 6 bases, with 15 bases between them. The germline gives CDR1 MDHEN, CDR2 SYDVKM. CDR3 length equals 15 residues. The CDR3 DNA reads TGTGCCAGCAGTTTATCGGGGTCGTGGGAAGCTGAAGCTTTCTTT. Translation: CASSLSGSWEAEAFF.

J is TRBJ2-1 and V is TRBV25-1, with D possibly being TRBD1 (5 bases). The V gene's germline CDR1 is MGHDK and CDR2 SYGVNS. V gave up 3 bases and J gave up 6 bases, with 9 bases separating them. The CDR3 spans 13 residues. The CDR3 nucleotides read TGTGCCAGCAGTGAGGGCAGGGTCAATGAGCAGTTCTTC. Residues: CASSEGRVNEQFF.

The rearrangement joins TRBV11-2 to TRBJ2-1; D might be TRBD1 (6 bases). V was pared by 5 bases and J by 7 bases, with 9 bases between. The CDR3 has 12 residues. The germline CDR1 and CDR2 sequences are SGHAT and FQNNGV. CDR3 residues: CASSPQGNEQFF. The CDR3 DNA reads TGTGCCAGCAGCCCCCAGGGGAATGAGCAGTTCTTC.